These 16 T cell receptor beta chains were all obtained from the same sample, sequenced in a study of blood T cell repertoires in COVID-19. TCRdb keeps only in-frame clones here, not all; method: immunoSEQ multiplex PCR. This sample yields over 400,000 clones, of which roughly 85% are seen a single time; about 1.5% belongs to the top ten. The sequenced sample was peripheral blood. These receptor sequences come from a woman aged 30 to 39 with active or convalescent COVID-19.

V is TRBV12-3 or TRBV12-4 and J is TRBJ1-1; possible D gene TRBD1, 6 bases. Trimming removed 3 bases at V and 4 bases at J, with 9 bases between. This CDR3 is built from 13 residues. CDR3 coding DNA: TGTGCCAGCAGTTTCTCAGGGGCCACTGAAGCTTTCTTT. It translates to CASSFSGATEAFF.

The chain carries TRBV7-9 and TRBJ2-7, with D possibly matching TRBD2 (6 bases). Germline-derived CDR1 and CDR2 are SEHNR and FQNEAQ (reference sequence). The CDR3 is 13 residues long. The V and J ends lost 3 bases and 3 bases respectively, with 9 bases between them. DNA of the CDR3: TGTGCCAGCAGCTTGGACTATGTCTACGAGCAGTACTTC. It yields the protein CASSLDYVYEQYF. Using reference TRBV7-9 and TRBJ2-7 for the parts outside the CDR3, the full variable domain is DTGVSQNPRHKITKRGQNVTFRCDPISEHNRLYWYRQTLGQGPEFLTYFQNEAQLEKSRLLSDRFSAERPKGSFSTLEIQRTEQGDSAMYLCASSLDYVYEQYFGPGTRLTVT.

The CDR3 reads CASSLDVRGSSYNEQFF. CDR3 DNA sequence: TGTGCCAGCAGCCTAGACGTGCGGGGAAGCTCCTACAATGAGCAGTTCTTC. The chain combines TRBV3-1 (or the pseudogene TRBV3-2) with TRBJ2-1; TRBD2 is a possible D gene (6 bases). Trimming cost V 4 bases and J 0 bases, with 16 bases left between them. In germline, CDR1 is LGHDT, CDR2 YNNKEL (reference sequence). The CDR3 contains 17 residues.

The rearrangement joins TRBV5-1 to TRBJ1-1; a weak D match, TRBD1 (6 bases). The V end was cut by 0 bases, the J end by 7 bases, with 19 bases between. Germline V gene data show CDR1 as SGHRS and CDR2 as YFSETQ. This CDR3 has 16 amino acids. The CDR3, as DNA: TGCGCCAGCAGCTTGGCCCGCGACACGGACAGCGGTGAAGCTTTCTTT. Protein: CASSLARDTDSGEAFF.

The chain combines TRBV27 with TRBJ1-2; unclear D gene. With 4 bases removed from V and 2 bases from J, the gap between germline ends came to 8 bases. The germline V gene encodes CDR1 MNHEY and CDR2 SMNVEV (reference sequence). The CDR3 has 13 amino acids. The CDR3 is CASSSRGNYGYTF. DNA for the CDR3: TGTGCCAGCAGTTCCCGAGGGAACTATGGCTACACCTTC.

This chain uses TRBV7-6 with TRBJ1-1; TRBD1 is a possible D gene (5 bases). The CDR3 is made up of 17 amino acids. Trimming took off 1 base at V and 3 bases at J, with 18 bases between the two ends. Germline assignment: CDR1 SGHVS and CDR2 FNYEAQ. The DNA for the CDR3 is TGTGCCAGCAGCTTAGGGAGCAGGGTAGGAGTTGACACTGAAGCTTTCTTT. Protein product: CASSLGSRVGVDTEAFF.

As DNA, the CDR3 is TGTGCCAGCAGTTTAGCCCTCTTAGGGGAGCTGTTTTTT. The encoded protein is CASSLALLGELFF. The chain couples TRBV12-3 or TRBV12-4 to TRBJ2-2; D is unresolved. This CDR3 is 13 amino acids long. V lost 0 bases and J lost 8, with 7 bases in between.

The rearrangement links TRBV7-9 to TRBJ2-6; the match to TRBD1 covers 7 bases. CDR1 and CDR2 (germline): SEHNR, FQNEAQ (reference sequence). With V trimmed by 6 bases and J by 4 bases, 9 bases remained unmatched. This CDR3 contains 16 residues. The CDR3 spells CASSELTGHGANVLTF. Here the CDR3 DNA reads TGTGCCAGCAGTGAATTGACAGGGCACGGGGCCAACGTCCTGACTTTC.

Written as DNA, the CDR3 is TGTGCCACCAGCAGAGAGCCGGGACTAGGAGAGACCCAGTACTTC. This encodes CATSREPGLGETQYF. This chain links TRBV15 with TRBJ2-5; TRBD2 matches 8 bases. Germline CDR1 and CDR2: LNHNV and YYDKDF (reference sequence). Unmatched junction bases numbered 4, after V lost 0 bases and J lost 4 bases. This CDR3 is built from 15 residues.

The J gene is TRBJ2-3, the V gene TRBV7-9, with 10 bases fitting TRBD2. The CDR3 consists of 15 residues. Per germline, CDR1 SEHNR and CDR2 FQNEAQ (reference sequence). V dropped 2 bases and J dropped 5; count of bases not matched to a gene: 4. CDR3 residues: CASSLLAGDVDTQYF. The CDR3 bases are TGTGCCAGCAGCTTACTAGCGGGAGATGTAGATACGCAGTATTTT.

This sequence joins TRBV15 and TRBJ2-7, with 9 positions matching TRBD2. Germline CDR1 and CDR2: LNHNV and YYDKDF (reference sequence). Trimming took 4 bases from V and 2 from J; bases not matched to a gene: 15. This CDR3 has 18 amino acids. The CDR3 bases are TGTGCCACCAGCATGACCTCTATAGCGGGGGACTTCACCTACGAGCAGTACTTC. Translation: CATSMTSIAGDFTYEQYF.

The rearrangement joins TRBV28 to TRBJ1-4, with D possibly being TRBD1 (5 bases). CDR3 length equals 18 residues. Trimming removed 5 bases from V and 3 bases from J, with 22 bases in between. CDR1 is MDHEN and CDR2 is SYDVKM in the germline V gene. In DNA form, the CDR3 reads TGTGCCAGCAGTCCCGGAGGGTACAGGCGTACGCCTAATGAAAAACTGTTTTTT. It specifies CASSPGGYRRTPNEKLFF. Full variable domain (rest looked up from reference TRBV28 and TRBJ1-4): DVKVTQSSRYLVKRTGEKVFLECVQDMDHENMFWYRQDPGLGLRLIYFSYDVKMKEKGDIPEGYSVSREKKERFSLILESASTNQTSMYLCASSPGGYRRTPNEKLFFGSGTQLSVL.

The gene calls are TRBV7-6 and TRBJ1-2, with 9 bases lining up with TRBD1. Germline V CDR1 and CDR2: SGHVS, FNYEAQ. V shed 1 base, J shed 0 bases, and the junction held 3 bases outside the gene matches. CDR3 size: 16 residues. CDR3 sequence (DNA): TGTGCCAGCAGCTTAGTACAGGGGGCTCCTAACTATGGCTACACCTTC. It translates to CASSLVQGAPNYGYTF.

The chain has TRBV11-2 and TRBJ2-2, with TRBD2 matching over 7 bases. The CDR3 has 16 amino acids. The V segment lost 5 bases and the J segment 5 bases; nucleotides outside the gene matches: 11. CDR1 is SGHAT and CDR2 is FQNNGV in the germline V gene. The CDR3 region has the DNA TGTGCCAGCAGCGAATCCGGACTAGTCTCTACCGGGGAGCTGTTTTTT. Translation: CASSESGLVSTGELFF.

A remark on this clone: The sample carries other DNA sequences with the same CDR3. V gene TRBV19 combines with J gene TRBJ1-3; tentatively, D is TRBD1 (5 bases). Germline assignment: CDR1 LNHDA and CDR2 SQIVND (reference sequence). The V and J ends lost 3 bases and 0 bases respectively, with 9 bases between them. The CDR3 has 15 amino acids. CDR3 sequence (DNA): TGTGCCAGTAGTATTTCAGGGTCCTCTGGAAACACCATATATTTT. Protein product: CASSISGSSGNTIYF.

The chain employs TRBV10-2 and TRBJ2-7, with D maybe TRBD2 (6 bases). The germline gives CDR1 WSHSY, CDR2 SAAADI. The CDR3 has 17 amino acids. V lost 0 bases and J lost 7, with 22 bases in between. The chain's CDR3 is CASSESRSLSGAGEQYF. The CDR3 DNA sequence: TGCGCCAGCAGTGAGTCCCGCTCTCTCTCGGGAGCAGGGGAGCAGTACTTC.